The sample holds one count of the clone carrying this T cell receptor beta chain. Investigators prepared the TCR beta libraries by applying iRepertoire HTBI primers and Arm-PCR of CDR3 regions. MiXCR was run by TCRdb on the multiplex PCR reads, yielding one entry per CDR3 protein. The sample has roughly 300,000 distinct CDR3 sequences; around 23% are singletons. The time point here: persistent/refractory GD, antithyroid drugs over 5 years with positive TRAb. PBMC RNA was the source of the TCR library. This record comes from a study of regulatory T cells in long-lasting Graves disease. V was shortened by 6 bases and J by 7 bases, with 22 bases between the two germline ends. Per germline, CDR1 MDHEN and CDR2 SYDVKM. The CDR3 sequence is 16 residues long.

The material sequenced was peripheral blood mononuclear cells (PBMCs), taken when the disease was refractory, from a patient treated with antithyroid drugs. The rearrangement uses TRBV28 and TRBJ2-1; a possible D gene is TRBD2 (6 bases). This sequence was found in a female donor with Graves disease. CDR3 DNA: TGTGCCAGCAGAACCCACCAACTAGCACTTCGTAATGAGCAGTTCTTC. Translation: CASRTHQLALRNEQFF.